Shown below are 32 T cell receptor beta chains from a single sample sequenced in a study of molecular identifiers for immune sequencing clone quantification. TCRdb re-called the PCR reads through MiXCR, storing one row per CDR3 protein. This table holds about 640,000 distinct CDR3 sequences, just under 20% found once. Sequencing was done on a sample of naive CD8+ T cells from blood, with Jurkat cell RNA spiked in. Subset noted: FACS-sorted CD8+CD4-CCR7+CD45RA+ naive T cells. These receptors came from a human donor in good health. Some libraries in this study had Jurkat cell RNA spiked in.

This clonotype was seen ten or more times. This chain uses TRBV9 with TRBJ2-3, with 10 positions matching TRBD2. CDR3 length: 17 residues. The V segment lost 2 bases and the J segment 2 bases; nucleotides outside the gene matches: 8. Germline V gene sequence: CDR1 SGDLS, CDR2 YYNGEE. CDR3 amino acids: CASSVLLAGDNTDTQYF. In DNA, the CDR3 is TGTGCCAGCAGCGTCTTGCTAGCGGGAGATAACACAGATACGCAGTATTTT.

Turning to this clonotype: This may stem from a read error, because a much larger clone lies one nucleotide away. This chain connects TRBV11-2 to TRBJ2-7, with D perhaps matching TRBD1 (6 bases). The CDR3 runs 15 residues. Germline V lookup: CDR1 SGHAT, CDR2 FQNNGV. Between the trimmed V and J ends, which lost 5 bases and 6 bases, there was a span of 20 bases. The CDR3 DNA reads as TGTGCCAGCAGCGGGGGCCCTAACCGAGGGGCCGAGCAGTACTTC. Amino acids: CASSGGPNRGAEQYF.

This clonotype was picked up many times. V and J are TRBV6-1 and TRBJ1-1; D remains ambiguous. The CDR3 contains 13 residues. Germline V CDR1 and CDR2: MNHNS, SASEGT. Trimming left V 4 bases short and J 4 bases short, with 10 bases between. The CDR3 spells CASSGGILTEAFF. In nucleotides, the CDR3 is TGTGCCAGCAGTGGGGGTATTCTCACTGAAGCTTTCTTT.

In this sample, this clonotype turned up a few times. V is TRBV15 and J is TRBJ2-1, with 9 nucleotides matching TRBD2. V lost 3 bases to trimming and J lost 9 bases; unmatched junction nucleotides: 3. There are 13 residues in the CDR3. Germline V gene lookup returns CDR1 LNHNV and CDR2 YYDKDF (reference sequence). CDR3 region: CATSRGTSPEQFF. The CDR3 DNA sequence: TGTGCCACCAGCAGGGGGACTAGCCCTGAGCAGTTCTTC.

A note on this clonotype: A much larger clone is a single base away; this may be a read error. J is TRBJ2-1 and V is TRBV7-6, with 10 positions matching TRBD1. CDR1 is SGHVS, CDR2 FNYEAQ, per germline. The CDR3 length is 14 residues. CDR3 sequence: CASSLGQGANEQSF. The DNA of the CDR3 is TGTGCCAGCAGCTTAGGACAGGGGGCCAATGAGCAGTCCTTC.

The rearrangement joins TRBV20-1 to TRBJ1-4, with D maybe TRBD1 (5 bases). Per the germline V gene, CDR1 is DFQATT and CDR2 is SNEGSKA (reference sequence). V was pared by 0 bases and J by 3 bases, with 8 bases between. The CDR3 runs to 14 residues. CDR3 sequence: CSAREGAANEKLFF. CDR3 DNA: TGCAGTGCTAGAGAAGGGGCAGCTAATGAAAAACTGTTTTTT.

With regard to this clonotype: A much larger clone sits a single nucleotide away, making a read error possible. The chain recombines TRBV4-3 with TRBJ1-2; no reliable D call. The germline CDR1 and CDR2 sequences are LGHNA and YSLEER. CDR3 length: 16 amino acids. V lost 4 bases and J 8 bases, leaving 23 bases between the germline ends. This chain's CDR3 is CASSRDRAPSHSGYTF. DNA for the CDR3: TGCGCCAGCAGCCGAGATAGGGCCCCATCACATTCCGGCTACACCTTC.

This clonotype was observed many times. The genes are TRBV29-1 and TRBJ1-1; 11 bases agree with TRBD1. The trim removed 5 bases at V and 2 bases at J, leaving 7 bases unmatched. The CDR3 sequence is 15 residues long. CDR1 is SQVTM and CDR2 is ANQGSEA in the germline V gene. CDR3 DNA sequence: TGCAGCGTTCTAGGACAGGGGGCGGGAAACACTGAAGCTTTCTTT. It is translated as CSVLGQGAGNTEAFF.

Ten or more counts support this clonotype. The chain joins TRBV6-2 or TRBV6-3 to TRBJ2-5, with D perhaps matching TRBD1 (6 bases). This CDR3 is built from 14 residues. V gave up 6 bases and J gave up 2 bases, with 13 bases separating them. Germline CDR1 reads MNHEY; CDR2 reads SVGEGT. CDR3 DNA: TGTGCCAGCAGCACCGGGACACCACAAGAGACCCAGTACTTC. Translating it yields CASSTGTPQETQYF.

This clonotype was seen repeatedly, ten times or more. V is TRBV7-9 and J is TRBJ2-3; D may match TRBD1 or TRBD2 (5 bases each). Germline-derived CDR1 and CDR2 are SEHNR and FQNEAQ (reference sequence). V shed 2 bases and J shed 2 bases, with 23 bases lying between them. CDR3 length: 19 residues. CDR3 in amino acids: CASSLWDQEAGESTDTQYF. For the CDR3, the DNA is TGTGCCAGCAGCTTATGGGACCAGGAGGCCGGGGAGTCCACAGATACGCAGTATTTT.

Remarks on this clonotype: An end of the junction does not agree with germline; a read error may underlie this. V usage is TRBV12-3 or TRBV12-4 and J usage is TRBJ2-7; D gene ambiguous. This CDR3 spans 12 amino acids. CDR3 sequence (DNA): TGTGCCGGCAGTCCCGGGCCCTACGAGCAGTACTTC. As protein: CAGSPGPYEQYF.

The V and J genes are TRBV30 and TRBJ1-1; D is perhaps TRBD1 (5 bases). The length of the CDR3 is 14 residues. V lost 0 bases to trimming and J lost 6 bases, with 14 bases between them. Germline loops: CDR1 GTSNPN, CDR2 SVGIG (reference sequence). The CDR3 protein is CAWSVAGRISEAFF. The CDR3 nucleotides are TGTGCCTGGAGTGTTGCGGGGCGGATCTCTGAAGCTTTCTTT.

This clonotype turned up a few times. The CDR3 protein is CSARIPILAGPFNEQFF. The CDR3 DNA is TGCAGTGCTAGAATACCGATACTAGCGGGGCCTTTCAATGAGCAGTTCTTC. The chain employs TRBV20-1 and TRBJ2-1, with 10 bases identical to TRBD2. The length of the CDR3 is 17 residues. V was clipped by 2 bases and J by 6 bases; unmatched bases: 13. Per germline, CDR1 DFQATT and CDR2 SNEGSKA (reference sequence).

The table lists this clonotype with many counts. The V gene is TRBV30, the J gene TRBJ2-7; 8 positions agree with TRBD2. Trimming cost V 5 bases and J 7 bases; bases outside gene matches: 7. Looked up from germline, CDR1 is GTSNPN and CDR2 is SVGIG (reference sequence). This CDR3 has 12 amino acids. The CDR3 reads CAWAPAGEEQYF. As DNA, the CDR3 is TGTGCCTGGGCCCCAGCGGGAGAAGAGCAGTACTTC.

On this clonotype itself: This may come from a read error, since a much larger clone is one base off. The CDR3 DNA reads as TGTGCCAGCAGCCCAATGACTGTCGCAGGGCCTAATGAAAAACTGTTTTTT. Protein product: CASSPMTVAGPNEKLFF. The chain joins TRBV3-1 to TRBJ1-4; D is possibly TRBD1 (5 bases). The V gene lost 4 bases and the J gene lost 3 bases, with 18 bases spanning the gap. The germline V gene has CDR1 LGHDT and CDR2 YNNKEL (reference sequence). This CDR3 contains 17 residues.

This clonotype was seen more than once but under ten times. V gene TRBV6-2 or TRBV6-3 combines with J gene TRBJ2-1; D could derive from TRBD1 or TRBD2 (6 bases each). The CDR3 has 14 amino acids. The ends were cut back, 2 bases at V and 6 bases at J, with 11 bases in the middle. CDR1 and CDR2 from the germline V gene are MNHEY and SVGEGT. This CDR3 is CASSYRGDFNEQFF. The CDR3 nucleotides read TGTGCCAGCAGTTACAGGGGGGATTTCAATGAGCAGTTCTTC.

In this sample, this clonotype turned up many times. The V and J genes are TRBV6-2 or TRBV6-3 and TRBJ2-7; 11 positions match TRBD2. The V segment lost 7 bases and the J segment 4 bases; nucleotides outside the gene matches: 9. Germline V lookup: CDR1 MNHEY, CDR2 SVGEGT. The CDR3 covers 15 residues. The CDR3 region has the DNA TGTGCCAGCAATCCTCTAACTAGCGGGAGTTACGAGCAGTACTTC. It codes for CASNPLTSGSYEQYF.

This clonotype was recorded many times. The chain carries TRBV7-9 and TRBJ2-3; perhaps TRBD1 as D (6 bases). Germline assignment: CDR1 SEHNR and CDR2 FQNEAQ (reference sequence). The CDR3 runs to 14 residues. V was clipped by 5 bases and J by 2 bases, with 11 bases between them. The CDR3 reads CASSRTAHTDTQYF. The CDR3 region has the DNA TGTGCCAGCAGCCGGACAGCGCACACAGATACGCAGTATTTT.

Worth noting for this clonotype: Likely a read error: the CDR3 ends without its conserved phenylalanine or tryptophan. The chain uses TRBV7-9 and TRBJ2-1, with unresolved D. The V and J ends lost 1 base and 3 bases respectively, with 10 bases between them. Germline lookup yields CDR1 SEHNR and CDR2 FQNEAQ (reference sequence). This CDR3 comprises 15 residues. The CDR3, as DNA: TGTGCCAGCAGCTTAGTCGGAGATATCTACAATGAGCAGTTCCTC. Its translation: CASSLVGDIYNEQFL.

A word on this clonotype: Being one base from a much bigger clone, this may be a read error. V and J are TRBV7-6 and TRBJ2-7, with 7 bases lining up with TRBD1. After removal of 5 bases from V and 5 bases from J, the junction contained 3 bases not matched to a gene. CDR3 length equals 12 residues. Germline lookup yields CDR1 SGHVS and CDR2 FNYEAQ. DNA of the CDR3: TGTGCCAGCAGCCACACAGGGGACGAGCAGTACTTC. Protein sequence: CASSHTGDEQYF.

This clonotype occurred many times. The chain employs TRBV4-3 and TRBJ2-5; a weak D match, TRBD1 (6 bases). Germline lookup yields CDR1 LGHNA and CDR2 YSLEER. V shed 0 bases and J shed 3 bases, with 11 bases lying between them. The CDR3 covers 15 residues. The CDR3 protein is CASSQDQGFEETQYF. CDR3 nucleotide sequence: TGCGCCAGCAGCCAAGATCAGGGGTTTGAAGAGACCCAGTACTTC.

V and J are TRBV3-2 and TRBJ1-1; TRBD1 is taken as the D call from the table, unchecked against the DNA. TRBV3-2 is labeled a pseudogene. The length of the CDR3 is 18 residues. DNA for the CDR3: TGTGCCAGCAGCCACGCGGACAGGGGTCATCACATGAACACTGAAGCTTTCTTT. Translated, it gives CASSHADRGHHMNTEAFF.

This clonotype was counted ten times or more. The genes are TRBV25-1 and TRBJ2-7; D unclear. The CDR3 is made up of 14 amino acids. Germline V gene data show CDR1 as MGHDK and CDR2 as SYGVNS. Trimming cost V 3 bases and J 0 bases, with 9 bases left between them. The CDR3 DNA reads TGTGCCAGCAGTGACGCGTGGAACTCCTACGAGCAGTACTTC. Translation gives CASSDAWNSYEQYF.

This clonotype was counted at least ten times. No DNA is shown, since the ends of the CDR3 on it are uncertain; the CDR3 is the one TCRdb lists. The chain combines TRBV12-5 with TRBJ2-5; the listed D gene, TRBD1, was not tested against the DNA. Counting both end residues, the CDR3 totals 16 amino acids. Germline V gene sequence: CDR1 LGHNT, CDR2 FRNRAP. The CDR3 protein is CASGLLSLDILETQYF.

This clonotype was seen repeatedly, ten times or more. CDR3 DNA: TGTGCCAGCAGTTTACAGGTCGGCGAGCAGTACTTC. It codes for CASSLQVGEQYF. This chain uses TRBV6-6 with TRBJ2-7; D perhaps matches TRBD1 (5 bases). The CDR3 loop spans 12 amino acids. V was shortened by 4 bases and J by 6 bases, with 10 bases between the two germline ends. Germline V CDR1 and CDR2: MNHNY, SVGAGI (reference sequence).

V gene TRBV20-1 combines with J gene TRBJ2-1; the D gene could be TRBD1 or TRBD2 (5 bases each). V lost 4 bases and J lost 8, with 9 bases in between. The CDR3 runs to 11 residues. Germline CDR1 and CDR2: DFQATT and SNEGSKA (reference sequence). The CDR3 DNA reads TGCAGTGCTAACCTGGGGGATGAGCAGTTCTTC. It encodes CSANLGDEQFF.

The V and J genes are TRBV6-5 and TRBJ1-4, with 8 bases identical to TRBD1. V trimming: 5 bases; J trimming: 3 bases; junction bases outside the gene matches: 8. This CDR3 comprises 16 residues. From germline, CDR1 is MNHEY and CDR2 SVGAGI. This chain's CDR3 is CASSHWQGASNEKLFF. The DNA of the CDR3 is TGTGCCAGCAGTCACTGGCAGGGGGCTTCTAATGAAAAACTGTTTTTT.

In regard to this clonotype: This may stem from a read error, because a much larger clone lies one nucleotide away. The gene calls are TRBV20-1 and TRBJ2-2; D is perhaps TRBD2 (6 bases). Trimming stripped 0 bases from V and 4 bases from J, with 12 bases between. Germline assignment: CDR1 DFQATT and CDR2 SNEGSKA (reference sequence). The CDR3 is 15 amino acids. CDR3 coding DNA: TGCAGTGCTAGAGATGGGCTAGCGATCACCGGGGAGCTGTTTTTT. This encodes CSARDGLAITGELFF.

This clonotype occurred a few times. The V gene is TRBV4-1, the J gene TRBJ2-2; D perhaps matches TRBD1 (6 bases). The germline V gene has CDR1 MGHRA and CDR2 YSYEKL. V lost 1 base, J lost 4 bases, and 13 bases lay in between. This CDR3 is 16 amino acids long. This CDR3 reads CASSQATGTGTGELFF. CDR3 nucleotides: TGCGCCAGCAGCCAAGCAACAGGGACGGGCACCGGGGAGCTGTTTTTT.

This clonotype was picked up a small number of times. CDR3 in DNA: TGCGCCAGCAGCAGGGGGCTTGGTGAAGCTTTCTTT. Translating it yields CASSRGLGEAFF. The gene calls are TRBV4-1 and TRBJ1-1, with 7 bases that match TRBD1. This CDR3 has 12 residues. The germline CDR1 and CDR2 sequences are MGHRA and YSYEKL. After removal of 5 bases from V and 7 bases from J, the junction contained 4 bases not matched to a gene.

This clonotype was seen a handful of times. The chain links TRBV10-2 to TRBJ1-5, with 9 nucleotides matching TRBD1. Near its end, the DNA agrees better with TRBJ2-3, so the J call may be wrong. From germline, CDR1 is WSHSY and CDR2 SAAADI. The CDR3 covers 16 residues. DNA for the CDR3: TGCGCCAGCAGTGACCTGGGACAGGGTTTGAATCAGCCCCAGTATTTT. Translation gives CASSDLGQGLNQPQYF.

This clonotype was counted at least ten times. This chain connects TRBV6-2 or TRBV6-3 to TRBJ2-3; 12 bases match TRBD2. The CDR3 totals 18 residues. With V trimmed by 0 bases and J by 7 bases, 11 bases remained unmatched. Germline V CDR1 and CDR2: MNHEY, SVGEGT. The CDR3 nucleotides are TGTGCCAGCAGTTACTCACCGACTAGCGGGAGTTCAGCGTATACGCAGTATTTT. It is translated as CASSYSPTSGSSAYTQYF.